These 19 T cell receptor beta chains share one sample of origin, sequenced in a study of cytomegalovirus exposure and HLA in healthy donors. Amplification used 60 Vbeta primers and 13 Jbeta primers. Here immunoSEQ multiplex PCR was the method, and the copy in TCRdb shows in-frame clones only, minus some. The sample has about 160,000 clones; 81% are singletons. The sample consisted of PBMCs. These receptors were collected from a man aged 50-59 years in good health and CMV-seropositive.

The chain recombines TRBV6-5 with TRBJ1-1, with 9 positions matching TRBD1. CDR1 is MNHEY, CDR2 SVGAGI, per germline. The CDR3 loop spans 14 amino acids. V was clipped by 5 bases and J by 3 bases; unmatched bases: 4. CDR3 amino acids: CASSPWDRDTEAFF. In DNA form, the CDR3 reads TGTGCCAGCAGTCCCTGGGACAGGGACACTGAAGCTTTCTTT.

Here the CDR3 reads CATGPGQPGNTIYF. CDR3 nucleotide sequence: TGTGCCACTGGCCCGGGACAGCCTGGAAACACCATATATTTT. The chain joins TRBV5-5 to TRBJ1-3, with 7 bases aligning to TRBD1. V lost 9 bases, J lost 2 bases, and 8 bases stayed unmatched. CDR3 length: 14 residues. CDR1 is SGHKS, CDR2 YYEKEE, per germline (reference sequence).

The rearrangement joins TRBV5-1 to TRBJ2-3; TRBD2 is a possible D gene (5 bases). CDR3 length: 18 residues. In germline, CDR1 is SGHRS, CDR2 YFSETQ. V lost 1 base and J 3 bases, leaving 21 bases between the germline ends. This CDR3 reads CASSLSRAPYLLTDTQYF. CDR3 coding DNA: TGCGCCAGCAGCTTGTCGAGGGCACCGTACCTACTTACAGATACGCAGTATTTT.

V and J are TRBV30 and TRBJ1-4; D uncertain. This CDR3 is built from 12 residues. V shed 0 bases and J shed 8 bases, with 7 bases lying between them. The V gene's germline CDR1 is GTSNPN and CDR2 SVGIG (reference sequence). As DNA, the CDR3 is TGTGCCTGGAGTGTACCTAGGGAAAAACTGTTTTTT. Its translation: CAWSVPREKLFF.

The gene calls are TRBV21-1 and TRBJ2-1; TRBD2, the table's D call, was not compared with the DNA. TRBV21-1 is deemed a pseudogene. The length of the CDR3 is 13 residues. This CDR3 is CASSKLRPGEQFF. In nucleotides, the CDR3 is TGTGCCAGCAGCAAACTAAGGCCGGGTGAGCAGTTCTTC.

J is TRBJ1-5 and V is TRBV6-6; 7 bases align to TRBD1. Germline loops: CDR1 MNHNY, CDR2 SVGAGI (reference sequence). The CDR3 extends over 15 amino acids. V lost 5 bases to trimming and J lost 3 bases; unmatched junction nucleotides: 7. CDR3: CASSPGDSLNQPQHF. CDR3 bases: TGTGCCAGCAGTCCGGGGGACAGCCTCAATCAGCCCCAGCATTTT.

This chain uses TRBV15 with TRBJ1-2, with a weak D call TRBD1 (6 bases). The germline gives CDR1 LNHNV, CDR2 YYDKDF (reference sequence). The V gene lost 0 bases and the J gene lost 2 bases, with 10 bases spanning the gap. This CDR3 comprises 15 residues. CDR3 DNA sequence: TGTGCCACCAGCAGAGAAGGGACACCCAACTATGGCTACACCTTC. Its protein product is CATSREGTPNYGYTF.

The chain is built from TRBV28 and TRBJ2-4, with 8 bases lining up with TRBD1. The V gene end was trimmed by 4 bases and the J gene end by 3 bases; junction bases not matched to a gene: 2. The CDR3 sequence is 14 residues long. From germline, CDR1 is MDHEN and CDR2 SYDVKM. The CDR3 DNA sequence: TGTGCCAGCAGTTCGGGACAGGTCAAAAACATTCAGTACTTC. It is translated as CASSSGQVKNIQYF.

The chain is built from TRBV28 and TRBJ2-3; D is unresolved. Germline-derived CDR1 and CDR2 are MDHEN and SYDVKM. V was clipped by 2 bases and J by 1 base, with 4 bases between them. This CDR3 has 13 amino acids. CDR3 DNA: TGTGCCAGCAGTTTAGTAGGCACAGATACGCAGTATTTT. Translating gives CASSLVGTDTQYF.

The V and J genes are TRBV30 and TRBJ1-6, with D tentatively TRBD1 (6 bases). There are 14 residues in the CDR3. Trimming left V 4 bases short and J 2 bases short, with 9 bases between. Per the germline V gene, CDR1 is GTSNPN and CDR2 is SVGIG (reference sequence). The CDR3 loop reads CAWIEGAYNSPLHF. As DNA, the CDR3 is TGTGCCTGGATTGAGGGGGCCTATAATTCACCCCTCCACTTT.

The J gene is TRBJ2-1, the V gene TRBV28; 9 bases match TRBD1. J lost 4 bases, V lost 11 bases, and 9 bases had no gene match. CDR3 length: 14 residues. The V gene's germline CDR1 is MDHEN and CDR2 SYDVKM. The CDR3 sequence is CAVDRDRVYNEQFF. The DNA of the CDR3 is TGTGCCGTCGACCGGGACAGGGTATACAATGAGCAGTTCTTC.

This clone turned up a few times. J is TRBJ2-7 and V is TRBV28; D is perhaps TRBD1 (6 bases). This CDR3 has 15 amino acids. Germline V gene sequence: CDR1 MDHEN, CDR2 SYDVKM. The V end was cut by 4 bases, the J end by 5 bases, with 18 bases between. CDR3 region: CASSSLLGTIHEQYF. The CDR3 coding sequence is TGTGCCAGCAGTTCCCTCCTCGGGACAATCCACGAGCAGTACTTC.

The chain uses TRBV2 and TRBJ1-1, with D hard to call. Germline V gene data show CDR1 as SNHLY and CDR2 as FYNNEI. The CDR3 is 11 amino acids. V shed 4 bases and J shed 3 bases, with 3 bases lying between them. The CDR3 sequence is CASSAYTEAFF. DNA of the CDR3: TGTGCCAGCAGTGCCTACACTGAAGCTTTCTTT.

The chain has TRBV7-3 and TRBJ2-1, with D maybe TRBD1 (5 bases). Germline loops: CDR1 SGHTA, CDR2 FQGTGA. With 5 bases removed from V and 5 bases from J, the gap between germline ends came to 13 bases. This CDR3 is 14 amino acids long. Here the CDR3 reads CASSPRAANNEQFF. CDR3 nucleotides: TGTGCCAGCAGCCCCAGGGCAGCCAACAATGAGCAGTTCTTC.

The CDR3 is CAIWGGTGSGELFF. CDR3 DNA: TGTGCCATCTGGGGGGGGACAGGGTCCGGGGAGCTGTTTTTT. The V call is TRBV10-3, the J call TRBJ2-2; 9 positions match TRBD1. CDR3 length: 14 residues. With 8 bases clipped from V and 6 bases from J, the junction kept 7 bases outside the gene matches. CDR1 and CDR2 from the germline V gene are ENHRY and SYGVKD.

The rearrangement links TRBV28 to TRBJ2-7; the match to TRBD2 covers 7 bases. The CDR3 covers 13 residues. With V trimmed by 3 bases and J by 5 bases, 4 bases remained unmatched. The germline V gene has CDR1 MDHEN and CDR2 SYDVKM. Here the CDR3 reads CASSFTLANEQYF. The CDR3 nucleotides read TGTGCCAGCAGTTTCACACTAGCGAACGAGCAGTACTTC.

The chain links TRBV9 to TRBJ1-1; D is unclear. CDR1 SGDLS and CDR2 YYNGEE come from the germline V gene. The CDR3 is 16 amino acids. V dropped 4 bases and J dropped 2 bases, with 18 bases sitting between them. CDR3 nucleotides: TGTGCCAGCAGCCCAGAAGAGCGGGGAGGCAACACTGAAGCTTTCTTT. This sequence encodes CASSPEERGGNTEAFF. The full variable domain, its missing parts supplied by reference TRBV9 and TRBJ1-1, is DSGVTQTPKHLITATGQRVTLRCSPRSGDLSVYWYQQSLDQGLQFLIQYYNGEERAKGNILERFSAQQFPDLHSELNLSSLELGDSALYFCASSPEERGGNTEAFFGQGTRLTVV.

The chain employs TRBV9 and TRBJ2-1; tentatively, D is TRBD1 (6 bases). The V gene's germline CDR1 is SGDLS and CDR2 YYNGEE. V lost 2 bases, J lost 3 bases, and 9 bases lay in between. This CDR3 is built from 14 residues. The CDR3 here is CASSVQGNYNEQFF. CDR3 in DNA: TGTGCCAGCAGCGTTCAGGGGAACTACAATGAGCAGTTCTTC.

V and J are TRBV5-6 and TRBJ1-1; D unclear. The CDR3 consists of 14 residues. V gave up 2 bases and J gave up 0 bases, with 8 bases separating them. CDR1 is SGHDT, CDR2 YYEEEE, per germline. CDR3 amino acids: CASSFWLMNTEAFF. The DNA for the CDR3 is TGTGCCAGCAGCTTCTGGCTTATGAACACTGAAGCTTTCTTT.